This T cell receptor beta chain emerged from a study of vaccination and CD4 T cells after COVID-19. The treatment was: approximately nine-day PBMC culture with coronavirus spike peptide pools or control peptides (ViraFEST assay). V gave up 7 bases and J gave up 8 bases, with 15 bases separating them. CDR1 and CDR2 (germline): DFQATT, SNEGSKA (reference sequence). The CDR3 has 12 residues. Once obtained from cultured CD4+ T cells, the DNA was sequenced using the Oncomine TCR Beta short-read assay. One entry per CDR3 protein, called by TCRdb with MiXCR from the PCR reads. The repertoire holds some 8,000 distinct CDR3 sequences, with under 20% as singletons. Points on this clonotype: The antigen is not known.

This TCR derives from a human donor who had recovered from COVID-19. J is TRBJ2-1 and V is TRBV20-1, with unresolved D. Here the sequenced sample was CD4+ T cells from blood, cultured in vitro, taken after SARS-CoV-2 vaccination. The DNA for the CDR3 is TGCAGTGTCGCCGGTTATCGGTATGAGCAGTTCTTC. Amino acids: CSVAGYRYEQFF.